Listed below are T cell receptor beta chains from one sample, sequenced in a study of shared clonotypes between healthy human individuals. Generated by immunoSEQ multiplex PCR, the TCRdb table keeps only in-frame clones and is missing some. The sample holds hundreds of thousands of clones, about 96% seen once. Source material: naive CD8+ T cells sorted from blood. These TCRs come from a woman in her 30s in good health. Both conserved end residues are part of each CDR3. Fields, in order: V gene, clone size, D gene, J gene, CDR3 protein, CDR3 DNA. The D gene is left open where the match is weak. A row's size may be missing; if present it is once, few, many or a size class.

>TRBV5-5|NA|NA|TRBJ2-7
CASSLEQISYEQYF
TGTGCCAGCAGCTTAGAACAGATCTCCTACGAGCAGTACTTC
>TRBV7-8|once|TRBD2|TRBJ2-1
CASSLRLKRDGYNEQFF
TGTGCCAGCAGCTTACGTTTGAAGCGGGATGGCTACAATGAGCAGTTCTTC
>TRBV6-1|NA|NA|TRBJ1-1
CASSEEVYTEAFF
TGTGCCAGCAGTGAAGAGGTCTACACTGAAGCTTTCTTT
>TRBV6-6|NA|NA|TRBJ2-2
CASSPNTGELFF
TGTGCCAGCAGTCCAAACACCGGGGAGCTGTTTTTT
>TRBV4-1|NA|NA|TRBJ2-1
CASSQDEGLLGNNNEQFF
TGCGCCAGCAGCCAAGACGAAGGGCTTTTAGGAAACAACAATGAGCAGTTCTTC
>TRBV27|once|NA|TRBJ2-1
CASTLSWSNRGHNEQFF
TGTGCCAGCACCCTCAGCTGGTCTAATCGGGGACACAATGAGCAGTTCTTC
>TRBV27|NA|TRBD1|TRBJ2-7
CASSFSPGQGFLEQYF
TGTGCCAGCAGTTTCTCCCCGGGACAGGGTTTTTTAGAGCAGTACTTC
>TRBV6-6|NA|NA|TRBJ1-1
CASSWGGNTEAFF
TGTGCCAGCAGTTGGGGGGGAAACACTGAAGCTTTCTTT
>TRBV19|NA|NA|TRBJ2-7
CASSSRSEQSSYEQYF
TGTGCCAGTAGTTCTAGGTCGGAGCAAAGCTCCTACGAGCAGTACTTC
>TRBV5-1|NA|TRBD2|TRBJ2-1
CASKRSGRPPYNEQFF
TGCGCCAGCAAAAGAAGCGGGAGGCCCCCCTACAATGAGCAGTTCTTC
>TRBV5-1|NA|TRBD1|TRBJ2-4
CASTWTGGSLAKNIQYF
TGCGCCAGCACTTGGACAGGGGGAAGCCTCGCCAAAAACATTCAGTACTTC
>TRBV9|NA|NA|TRBJ1-2
CASSSTAYGYTF
TGTGCCAGCAGCTCGACAGCCTATGGCTACACCTTC
>TRBV9|NA|TRBD2|TRBJ2-1
CASSVVVTSGSSYNEQFF
TGTGCCAGCAGCGTAGTAGTGACTAGCGGAAGCTCCTACAATGAGCAGTTCTTC
>TRBV7-9|once|NA|TRBJ2-7
CASSLSISYEQYF
TGTGCCAGCAGCTTATCCATCTCCTACGAGCAGTACTTC
>TRBV5-5|NA|NA|TRBJ2-7
CASSSPDRSYEQYF
TGTGCCAGCAGCTCCCCGGACCGATCCTACGAGCAGTACTTC
>TRBV15|NA|NA|TRBJ2-2
CATSRVRLGEHGELFF
TGTGCCACCAGCAGAGTGCGCCTTGGGGAACACGGGGAGCTGTTTTTT
>TRBV11-3|NA|NA|TRBJ2-7
CASSLQSARASYEQYF
TGTGCCAGCAGCTTACAATCTGCACGGGCGTCCTACGAGCAGTACTTC
>TRBV7-6|NA|TRBD1|TRBJ2-6
CASSLNRQGARGANVLTF
TGTGCCAGCAGTCTAAATCGACAGGGGGCGCGAGGGGCCAACGTCCTGACTTTC
>TRBV28|NA|TRBD1|TRBJ2-6
CASSSPSGQGVRAGANVLTF
TGTGCCAGCAGCTCGCCCTCGGGACAGGGGGTGAGGGCTGGGGCCAACGTCCTGACTTTC